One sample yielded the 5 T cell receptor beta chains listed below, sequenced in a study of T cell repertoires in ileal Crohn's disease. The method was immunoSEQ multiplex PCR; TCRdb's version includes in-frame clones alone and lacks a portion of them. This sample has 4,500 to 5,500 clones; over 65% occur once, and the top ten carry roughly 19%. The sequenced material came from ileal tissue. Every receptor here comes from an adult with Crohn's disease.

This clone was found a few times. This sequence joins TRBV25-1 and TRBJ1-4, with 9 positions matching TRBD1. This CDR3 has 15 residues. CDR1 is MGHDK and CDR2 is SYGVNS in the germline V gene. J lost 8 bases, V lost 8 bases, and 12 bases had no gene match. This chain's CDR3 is CASQPNRGRMEKLFF. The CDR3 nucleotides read TGTGCCAGCCAACCTAACAGGGGGCGAATGGAAAAACTGTTTTTT.

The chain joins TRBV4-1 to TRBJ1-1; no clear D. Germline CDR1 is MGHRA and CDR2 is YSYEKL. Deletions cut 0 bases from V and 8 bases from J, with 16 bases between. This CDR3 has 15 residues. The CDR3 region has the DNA TGCGCCAGCAGCCAAGATGTTAACCTCCCTAAGGAAGCTTTCTTT. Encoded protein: CASSQDVNLPKEAFF.

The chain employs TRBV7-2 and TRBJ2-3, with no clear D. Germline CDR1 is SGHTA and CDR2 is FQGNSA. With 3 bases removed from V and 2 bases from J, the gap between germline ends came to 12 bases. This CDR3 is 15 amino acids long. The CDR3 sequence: CASSFYGGVTDTQYF. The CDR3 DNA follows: TGTGCCAGCAGCTTTTACGGCGGAGTCACAGATACGCAGTATTTT.

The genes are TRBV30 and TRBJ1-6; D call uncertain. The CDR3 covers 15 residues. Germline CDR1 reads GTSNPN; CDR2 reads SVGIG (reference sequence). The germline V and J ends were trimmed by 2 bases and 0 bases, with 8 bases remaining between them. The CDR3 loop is CAWSRSSSYNSPLHF. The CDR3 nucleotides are TGTGCCTGGAGTCGGAGCAGCTCCTATAATTCACCCCTCCACTTT.

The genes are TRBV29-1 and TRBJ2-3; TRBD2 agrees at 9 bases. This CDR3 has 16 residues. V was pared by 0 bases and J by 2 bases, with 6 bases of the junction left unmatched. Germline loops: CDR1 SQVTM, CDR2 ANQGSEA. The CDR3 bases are TGCAGCGTTGAAGATCGGCTAGCGGGGACCACAGATACGCAGTATTTT. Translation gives CSVEDRLAGTTDTQYF.